The 23 T cell receptor beta chains below were found in one sample sequenced in a study of OX40 agonist ivuxolimab in advanced cancers. TCRdb keeps only in-frame clones here, not all; method: immunoSEQ multiplex PCR. This table has around 62,000 clones, nearly 90% appearing once. The sequencing here drew on CD4+ or CD8+ T cells sorted from blood, taken in a trial of the OX40 agonist ivuxolimab. Source of these receptors: an adult with an advanced solid tumor such as melanoma, head and neck, liver or kidney cancer.

J is TRBJ2-3 and V is TRBV15; 10 bases are shared with TRBD1. V shed 2 bases, J shed 4 bases, and the junction held 12 bases outside the gene matches. CDR1 is LNHNV, CDR2 YYDKDF, per germline (reference sequence). This CDR3 comprises 18 residues. Here the CDR3 reads CATSRRKKGQGDSDTQYF. The CDR3 nucleotides read TGTGCCACCAGCAGAAGAAAGAAAGGACAGGGGGATTCAGATACGCAGTATTTT.

The chain carries TRBV19 and TRBJ1-1; weak D call: TRBD1 (5 bases). Trimming removed 6 bases at V and 4 bases at J, with 12 bases between. Germline V gives CDR1 LNHDA, CDR2 SQIVND (reference sequence). The CDR3 runs to 13 residues. CDR3 region: CASSMQGGTEAFF. In DNA, the CDR3 is TGTGCCAGTAGCATGCAGGGAGGCACTGAAGCTTTCTTT. Combining the CDR3 with reference TRBV19 and TRBJ1-1 gives the whole variable domain DGGITQSPKYLFRKEGQNVTLSCEQNLNHDAMYWYRQDPGQGLRLIYYSQIVNDFQKGDIAEGYSVSREKKESFPLTVTSAQKNPTAFYLCASSMQGGTEAFFGQGTRLTVV.

This sequence joins TRBV19 and TRBJ1-2, with D possibly matching TRBD1 (5 bases). V was cut by 5 bases and J by 4 bases, with 14 bases left in between. In germline, CDR1 is LNHDA, CDR2 SQIVND (reference sequence). The CDR3 is 14 residues long. The CDR3 region has the DNA TGTGCCAGTAGTGTCGACGGGGGATCCTATGGCTACACCTTC. Encoded protein: CASSVDGGSYGYTF.

The genes are TRBV4-1 and TRBJ1-5; unclear D gene. V was trimmed by 4 bases and J by 6 bases, leaving 16 bases between them. The germline V gene encodes CDR1 MGHRA and CDR2 YSYEKL. The CDR3 covers 15 residues. CDR3 residues: CASSPEVRGRQPQHF. Here the CDR3 DNA reads TGCGCCAGCAGCCCGGAAGTTAGAGGCCGTCAGCCCCAGCATTTT.

The chain has TRBV19 and TRBJ1-6; the match to TRBD1 covers 7 bases. V was pared by 6 bases and J by 2 bases, with 10 bases of the junction left unmatched. This CDR3 region has 17 residues. Germline CDR1 is LNHDA and CDR2 is SQIVND (reference sequence). This chain's CDR3 is CASRGQLNYTYNSPLHF. The CDR3 DNA reads as TGTGCCAGTAGGGGACAGCTTAATTATACCTATAATTCACCCCTCCACTTT.

The genes are TRBV11-3 and TRBJ2-7; unclear D gene. V lost 0 bases and J 9 bases, leaving 12 bases between the germline ends. Per the germline V gene, CDR1 is SGHNT and CDR2 is YENEEA. The CDR3 consists of 13 residues. Here the CDR3 reads CASSLDRLRRQYF. The CDR3 DNA is TGTGCCAGCAGCTTAGATCGGCTGCGGCGGCAGTACTTC.

The genes are TRBV4-1 and TRBJ1-2; possibly TRBD1 for D (5 bases). The CDR3 sequence is 13 residues long. The V gene lost 1 base and the J gene lost 3 bases, with 6 bases spanning the gap. CDR1 is MGHRA, CDR2 YSYEKL, per germline. For the CDR3, the DNA is TGCGCCAGCAGCCAAGGCAGGGACTATGGCTACACCTTC. This sequence encodes CASSQGRDYGYTF.

V is TRBV28 and J is TRBJ2-7; 10 nucleotides align to TRBD1. In germline, CDR1 is MDHEN, CDR2 SYDVKM. V lost 5 bases and J lost 2; bases outside the gene matches: 6. CDR3 size: 15 residues. CDR3 residues: CASSGPGTGAYEQYF. CDR3 DNA: TGTGCCAGCAGTGGCCCCGGGACAGGGGCCTACGAGCAGTACTTC.

This clone has just a few counts. V is TRBV4-1 and J is TRBJ2-7; D not certain. The V end was cut by 0 bases, the J end by 3 bases, with 21 bases between. Per the germline V gene, CDR1 is MGHRA and CDR2 is YSYEKL. The length of the CDR3 is 18 residues. The CDR3 here is CASSQDLVRSTKGYEQYF. The CDR3 DNA sequence: TGCGCCAGCAGCCAAGATTTAGTGAGGTCGACCAAAGGCTACGAGCAGTACTTC.

This chain links TRBV11-2 with TRBJ2-5; 10 nucleotides align to TRBD1. This CDR3 spans 17 amino acids. CDR1 is SGHAT and CDR2 is FQNNGV in the germline V gene. V shed 0 bases, J shed 4 bases, and the junction held 8 bases outside the gene matches. CDR3 amino acids: CASSLDRTGGFVETQYF. The CDR3 nucleotides are TGTGCCAGCAGCTTAGACAGGACAGGGGGTTTCGTAGAGACCCAGTACTTC.

In DNA form, the CDR3 reads TGCGCCAGCAGCTTGGCCGGGACAGGGGCCGAGACCCAGTACTTC. Amino acid sequence: CASSLAGTGAETQYF. This chain uses TRBV5-1 with TRBJ2-5, with 10 bases aligning to TRBD1. The CDR3 has 15 residues. Germline V lookup: CDR1 SGHRS, CDR2 YFSETQ. V gave up 0 bases and J gave up 5 bases; unmatched junction bases: 4.

The chain carries TRBV13 and TRBJ1-3; D gene unclear. CDR1 PRHDT and CDR2 FYEKMQ come from the germline V gene (reference sequence). V gave up 5 bases and J gave up 0 bases, with 8 bases separating them. This CDR3 comprises 14 residues. In DNA, the CDR3 is TGTGCCAGCAGCAGGGCTAGCTCTGGAAACACCATATATTTT. Translated, it gives CASSRASSGNTIYF.

The chain employs TRBV5-4 and TRBJ2-7; TRBD1 matches at 7 bases. The CDR3 spans 14 residues. CDR1 is SGHNT and CDR2 is YYREEE in the germline V gene (reference sequence). The V gene end was trimmed by 4 bases and the J gene end by 6 bases; junction bases not matched to a gene: 10. This chain's CDR3 is CASSQTGDTREQYF. DNA of the CDR3: TGTGCCAGCAGCCAAACAGGGGATACCCGCGAGCAGTACTTC.

The chain carries TRBV7-9 and TRBJ2-7; TRBD1 matches at 7 bases. Germline CDR1 and CDR2: SEHNR and FQNEAQ (reference sequence). V shed 6 bases and J 11 bases; nucleotides not matched to a gene: 7. The CDR3 loop spans 11 amino acids. DNA of the CDR3: TGTGCCAGCAGAGGGGGCGGAATGGAGTACTTC. Translation: CASRGGGMEYF.

The chain couples TRBV27 to TRBJ2-2; TRBD2 matches 9 bases. The CDR3 contains 17 residues. V was pared by 5 bases and J by 4 bases, with 11 bases of the junction left unmatched. The germline V gene encodes CDR1 MNHEY and CDR2 SMNVEV (reference sequence). The CDR3 sequence is CASSPRVAGDITGELFF. The CDR3 DNA reads as TGTGCCAGCAGTCCTCGGGTAGCGGGAGATATCACCGGGGAGCTGTTTTTT.

This rearrangement joins TRBV7-8 to TRBJ1-2; a possible D gene is TRBD1 (6 bases). Trimming removed 5 bases at V and 8 bases at J, with 18 bases between. The germline gives CDR1 SGHVS, CDR2 FQNEAQ. CDR3 length: 14 amino acids. The CDR3 region is CASSPLAGAGGYTF. CDR3 DNA: TGTGCCAGCAGCCCCTTGGCAGGGGCGGGGGGCTACACCTTC. The entire variable domain, with the rest obtained from reference TRBV7-8 and TRBJ1-2, is as follows: GAGVSQSPRYKVAKRGQDVALRCDPISGHVSLFWYQQALGQGPEFLTYFQNEAQLDKSGLPSDRFFAERPEGSVSTLKIQRTQQEDSAVYLCASSPLAGAGGYTFGSGTRLTVV.

In its sample, this clone was seen once. This chain connects TRBV6-1 to TRBJ2-1; 11 bases fit TRBD1. The CDR3 has 14 amino acids. From germline, CDR1 is MNHNS and CDR2 SASEGT. Trimming at V came to 11 bases and at J to 6 bases, leaving 9 bases not matched to a gene. The CDR3 DNA follows: TGTGCCGGTGGGACAGGGGGACTTTTCAATGAGCAGTTCTTC. This translates into CAGGTGGLFNEQFF.

V and J are TRBV28 and TRBJ2-5; D uncertain. Trimming removed 3 bases at V and 5 bases at J, with 10 bases between. Germline CDR1 reads MDHEN; CDR2 reads SYDVKM. The CDR3 has 13 residues. The CDR3 loop is CASSFIGVETQYF. CDR3 coding DNA: TGTGCCAGCAGTTTTATCGGCGTCGAGACCCAGTACTTC. The whole variable domain, remainder taken from reference TRBV28 and TRBJ2-5, is DVKVTQSSRYLVKRTGEKVFLECVQDMDHENMFWYRQDPGLGLRLIYFSYDVKMKEKGDIPEGYSVSREKKERFSLILESASTNQTSMYLCASSFIGVETQYFGPGTRLLVL.

The rearrangement links TRBV4-1 to TRBJ2-7; a possible D gene is TRBD2 (5 bases). V lost 5 bases and J 3 bases, leaving 17 bases between the germline ends. The CDR3 has 15 residues. Germline lookup yields CDR1 MGHRA and CDR2 YSYEKL. In nucleotides, the CDR3 is TGCGCCAGCAGCTCCGCGGAAAGGCGGGTCTACGAGCAGTACTTC. This sequence encodes CASSSAERRVYEQYF.

Here the CDR3 reads CASSPQGTSGWSYEQYF. The CDR3, as DNA: TGTGCCAGCAGCCCACAGGGTACTAGCGGGTGGTCCTACGAGCAGTACTTC. V gene TRBV28 combines with J gene TRBJ2-7, with TRBD2 identical over 9 bases. The CDR3 is 17 residues long. Per germline, CDR1 MDHEN and CDR2 SYDVKM. Trimming at V came to 6 bases and at J to 1 base, leaving 13 bases not matched to a gene. Based on the CDR3 plus reference TRBV28 and TRBJ2-7, the full variable domain is DVKVTQSSRYLVKRTGEKVFLECVQDMDHENMFWYRQDPGLGLRLIYFSYDVKMKEKGDIPEGYSVSREKKERFSLILESASTNQTSMYLCASSPQGTSGWSYEQYFGPGTRLTVT.

This chain joins TRBV5-4 and TRBJ2-2; D may be TRBD2 (5 bases). Per the germline V gene, CDR1 is SGHNT and CDR2 is YYREEE (reference sequence). Between the trimmed V and J ends, which lost 2 bases and 0 bases, there was a span of 8 bases. The CDR3 covers 15 residues. CDR3: CASSLGGSNTGELFF. CDR3 in DNA: TGTGCCAGCAGCTTAGGCGGGTCGAACACCGGGGAGCTGTTTTTT.

The chain is built from TRBV11-2 and TRBJ2-1; unclear D gene. Germline CDR1 and CDR2: SGHAT and FQNNGV. This CDR3 region has 14 residues. Trimming left V 3 bases short and J 0 bases short, with 6 bases between. The CDR3 reads CASSLGPSYNEQFF. Here the CDR3 DNA reads TGTGCCAGCAGCTTGGGCCCCTCCTACAATGAGCAGTTCTTC.

The V gene is TRBV25-1, the J gene TRBJ2-1; 9 bases match TRBD1. V lost 6 bases and J lost 4; bases outside the gene matches: 7. The CDR3 extends over 15 amino acids. The germline gives CDR1 MGHDK, CDR2 SYGVNS. CDR3 nucleotide sequence: TGTGCCAGCAGAACCGGGACAGGGCCGTACAATGAGCAGTTCTTC. Amino acids: CASRTGTGPYNEQFF.